The clone carrying this T cell receptor beta chain occurred a few times. V was trimmed by 2 bases and J by 8 bases, leaving 12 bases between them. This CDR3 is built from 13 residues. Germline V CDR1 and CDR2: MNHNS, SASEGT. This record belongs to a study of T cells in Graves' hyperthyroidism and ophthalmopathy. Authors of the study amplified TCR beta CDR3 regions from RNA transcripts. TCR CDR3 underwent first-round RT-PCR with the HTBI primer set. TCRdb called the multiplex PCR reads again in MiXCR, with one record for every CDR3 protein. The sample lists about 480,000 distinct CDR3 sequences; around 14% were seen once.

The sequenced sample consisted of blood. V gene TRBV6-1 combines with J gene TRBJ1-2; perhaps TRBD1 as D (5 bases). The origin of this receptor is a woman aged 18-29 years with Graves' hyperthyroidism. The CDR3 DNA is TGTGCCAGCAGTGAATTTCCAGGGTGGGGCTACACCTTC. Amino acids: CASSEFPGWGYTF.